This T cell receptor (beta chain) was recovered during a study of ipilimumab plus nivolumab after autologous stem cell transplantation. Checkpoint therapy with ipilimumab 1 mg/kg began 14 to 28 days after transplant. Assay used: immunoSEQ multiplex PCR; TCRdb lists only in-frame clones, some missing. The sample contains about 3,500 clones, roughly 91% of which appear only once. Germline V gene data show CDR1 as SGHVS and CDR2 as FQNEAQ. Germline trimming cut 6 bases from V and 9 bases from J; bases unmatched to any gene: 15. This CDR3 region has 16 residues. This clone was detected only once. Source: PBMCs, taken in a trial of ipilimumab plus nivolumab as post-transplant consolidation. The chain carries TRBV7-8 and TRBJ2-1; TRBD1 matches 9 bases. The origin of this receptor is a male donor with multiple myeloma. Here the CDR3 DNA reads TGTGCCAGCAGATTGGGACCGGGACAGGGTACCGGTGAGCAGTTCTTC. It encodes CASRLGPGQGTGEQFF.